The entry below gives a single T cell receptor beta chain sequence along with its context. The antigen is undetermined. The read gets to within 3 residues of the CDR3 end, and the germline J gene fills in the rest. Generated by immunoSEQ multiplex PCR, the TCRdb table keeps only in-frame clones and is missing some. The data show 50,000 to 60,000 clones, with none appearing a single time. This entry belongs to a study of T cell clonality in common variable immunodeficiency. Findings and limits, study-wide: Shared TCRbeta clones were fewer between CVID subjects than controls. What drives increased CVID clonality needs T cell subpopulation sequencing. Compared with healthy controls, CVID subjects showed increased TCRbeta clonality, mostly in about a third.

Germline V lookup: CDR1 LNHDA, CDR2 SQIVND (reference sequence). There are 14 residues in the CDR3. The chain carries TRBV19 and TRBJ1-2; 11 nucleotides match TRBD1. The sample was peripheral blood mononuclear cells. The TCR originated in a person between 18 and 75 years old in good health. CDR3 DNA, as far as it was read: TGTGCCAGTAGTATTGGACAGGGGGCTTACGAC. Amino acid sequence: CASSIGQGAYD. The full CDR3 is CASSIGQGAYDYTF.